This T cell receptor beta chain came from a study of blood T cell repertoires in COVID-19. CDR3 length: 16 amino acids. Germline assignment: CDR1 MNHEY and CDR2 SMNVEV (reference sequence). V lost 2 bases, J lost 4 bases, and 17 bases lay in between. The method was immunoSEQ multiplex PCR; TCRdb's version includes in-frame clones alone and lacks a portion of them. In the table there are roughly 180,000 clones, under 90% of which are singletons. The sample comprised PBMCs or T cells enriched from blood (not recorded which). The rearrangement links TRBV27 to TRBJ1-1; TRBD1 is a possible D gene (5 bases). This receptor was obtained from a man aged 55 to 69 who had recovered from COVID-19. CDR3 bases: TGTGCCAGCAGTTTAACCGGACAAGCCGTGGGCACTGAAGCTTTCTTT. Translating gives CASSLTGQAVGTEAFF.